This T cell receptor (beta chain) came from a study of control samples from healthy donors and cancer patients. The CDR3 sequence is 17 residues long. The germline gives CDR1 LNHDA, CDR2 SQIVND (reference sequence). V was shortened by 4 bases and J by 1 base, with 17 bases between the two germline ends. Clones were read by immunoSEQ multiplex PCR, and TCRdb kept only the in-frame ones, dropping some. The specimen's table records about 190,000 clones. Specimen: blood. This chain links TRBV19 with TRBJ2-1, with D tentatively TRBD1 (6 bases). The sequence came from a woman in her 30s in good health. CDR3 region: CASSRLLAGVSYNEQFF. The DNA for the CDR3 is TGTGCCAGTAGTAGGCTTCTGGCAGGGGTATCCTACAATGAGCAGTTCTTC. Drawing the rest from reference TRBV19 and TRBJ2-1, the complete variable domain is DGGITQSPKYLFRKEGQNVTLSCEQNLNHDAMYWYRQDPGQGLRLIYYSQIVNDFQKGDIAEGYSVSREKKESFPLTVTSAQKNPTAFYLCASSRLLAGVSYNEQFFGPGTRLTVL.